This T cell receptor (beta chain) was identified in a study of blood T cells in healthy people across ages. About the study: Capturing about one barcoded beta molecule per two T cells was achieved by template switching. General study results and limits: Naive CD4+ cell counts and diversity both ran higher in long-lived than in aged donors.

For this clonotype: Its antigen is undetermined.

Donor samples were obtained from healthy Caucasian individuals from Russia, aged about 6 to 100. A J-beta primer mix and a sample-barcoded 5' primer were used in a second PCR of about 7 to 12 cycles. Individual samples furnished no less than 2.5 million CDR3-containing paired-end reads apiece. TCRdb used MiXCR to reprocess the 5' RACE reads, holding one entry per CDR3 protein. The sample yields hundreds of thousands of distinct CDR3 sequences, more than 25% seen once. V was clipped by 3 bases and J by 4 bases; unmatched bases: 13. From germline, CDR1 is DFQATT and CDR2 SNEGSKA (reference sequence). This CDR3 contains 18 residues.

This receptor was obtained from a woman of 80 years or more in good health. The chain uses TRBV20-1 and TRBJ1-5, with 12 bases that match TRBD1. Sequencing was carried out using blood. The CDR3: CSASSAGTGGLWNQPQHF. Here the CDR3 DNA reads TGCAGTGCTAGTTCCGCCGGGACAGGGGGCTTGTGGAATCAGCCCCAGCATTTT.